The text below deals with one TCR beta chain. Data came from immunoSEQ multiplex PCR; TCRdb stores just in-frame clones and leaves some out. The table records about 82,000 clones, roughly 93% of them present only once. The entry originates in a study of technical replicates of blood from several donors. The clonotype was recovered from a human donor in good health. Input material: T cells isolated from PBMCs.

CDR3 nucleotides: TGTGCCAGCAGTGGGACAGGGATACCAGATACGCAGTATTTT. It is translated as CASSGTGIPDTQYF. The V and J genes are TRBV2 and TRBJ2-3, with TRBD1 matching 8 bases. The CDR3 length is 14 residues. In germline, CDR1 is SNHLY, CDR2 FYNNEI. V shed 4 bases and J 4 bases; nucleotides not matched to a gene: 4.